One sample yielded the 4 T cell receptor beta chains listed below, sequenced in a study of cytotoxic CD8 clonotypes in ibrutinib-treated CLL. Repertoires were generated with immunoSEQ multiplex PCR, while TCRdb's copy carries only in-frame clones and drops some. In the table there are about 36,000 clones, 71% of which are singletons. Material: PBMCs, obtained at disease progression, from a patient treated with ibrutinib. The receptors originated from a human donor with chronic lymphocytic leukemia.

The rearrangement links TRBV6-1 to TRBJ1-1; D call uncertain. This CDR3 spans 14 amino acids. Germline values: CDR1 MNHNS, CDR2 SASEGT. The V and J ends lost 4 bases and 2 bases respectively, with 11 bases between them. CDR3 DNA sequence: TGTGCCAGCAGTGCCAGACGGAAAAACACTGAAGCTTTCTTT. Encoded protein: CASSARRKNTEAFF.

This clone was observed a few times. The rearrangement joins TRBV2 to TRBJ1-6, with D possibly TRBD1 on 5 matching bases. Germline V lookup: CDR1 SNHLY, CDR2 FYNNEI. V was clipped by 8 bases and J by 9 bases, with 14 bases between them. The CDR3 totals 13 residues. The chain's CDR3 is CASLEGLSSPLHF. In DNA form, the CDR3 reads TGTGCCAGCCTGGAGGGGCTTAGTTCACCCCTCCACTTT.

The chain is built from TRBV19 and TRBJ1-5; D is perhaps TRBD1 (5 bases). The V end lost 11 bases, the J end lost 6 bases, and 17 bases lay between the germline ends. Germline V lookup: CDR1 LNHDA, CDR2 SQIVND (reference sequence). This CDR3 has 13 residues. The CDR3 DNA sequence: TGTGCCGGGGGGGGGAGCTTTGGTCAGCCCCAGCATTTT. It translates to CAGGGSFGQPQHF.

The chain uses TRBV15 and TRBJ2-3, with D hard to call. The CDR3 runs to 14 residues. V lost 8 bases to trimming and J lost 4 bases, with 16 bases between them. Per the germline V gene, CDR1 is LNHNV and CDR2 is YYDKDF (reference sequence). DNA for the CDR3: TGTGCCACCCGGACCCTTTGGAAGTCAGATACGCAGTATTTT. Amino acid sequence: CATRTLWKSDTQYF.